Listed here are 21 T cell receptor beta chains from one sample, sequenced in a study of T-cell memory formation after mild COVID-19. Via MiXCR, TCRdb re-called the 5' RACE reads, giving one row per CDR3 protein. The table includes about 560,000 distinct CDR3 sequences, 15% to 20% detected once. What was sequenced was PBMCs or a T cell subset sorted from them (not recorded which). These receptors originate from an adult woman who had mild COVID-19 (a few samples of this study predate the infection). Cell type and time point are not known.

The chain links TRBV7-2 to TRBJ1-1; no reliable D call. Looked up from germline, CDR1 is SGHTA and CDR2 is FQGNSA. With 5 bases removed from V and 3 bases from J, the gap between germline ends came to 13 bases. The CDR3 consists of 14 residues. The CDR3 DNA reads TGTGCCAGCAGCAAAGGTTTCGGGGACACTGAAGCTTTCTTT. Protein product: CASSKGFGDTEAFF.

This chain joins TRBV12-3 or TRBV12-4 and TRBJ2-3; 9 bases line up with TRBD2. Unmatched junction bases numbered 3, after V lost 1 base and J lost 4 bases. The CDR3 extends over 15 amino acids. CDR3 nucleotides: TGTGCCAGCAGTTTAGGGCGGGAGGGAGCAGATACGCAGTATTTT. Its translation: CASSLGREGADTQYF.

This clonotype was observed at least ten times. V is TRBV3-1 and J is TRBJ2-2; 7 bases are shared with TRBD1. The ends lost 1 base at V and 6 bases at J; junction bases unmatched: 8. The CDR3 is 16 amino acids. Germline-derived CDR1 and CDR2 are LGHDT and YNNKEL (reference sequence). DNA of the CDR3: TGTGCCAGCAGCCAAGGCTCCGGGACAGCCCCCGGGGAGCTGTTTTTT. Its translation is CASSQGSGTAPGELFF.

This clonotype was counted between two and nine times. This chain uses TRBV10-3 with TRBJ1-1; D is perhaps TRBD1 (6 bases). The CDR3 has 13 residues. The germline V and J ends were trimmed by 5 bases and 0 bases, with 7 bases remaining between them. Germline V lookup: CDR1 ENHRY, CDR2 SYGVKD. CDR3 loop: CAISRGLNTEAFF. Here the CDR3 DNA reads TGTGCCATCAGTCGGGGGCTGAACACTGAAGCTTTCTTT.

The chain links TRBV4-2 to TRBJ2-5, with TRBD2 matching 9 bases. The trim removed 0 bases at V and 4 bases at J, leaving 6 bases unmatched. CDR3 size: 16 residues. Germline V gene data show CDR1 as LGHNA and CDR2 as YNFKEQ. The CDR3 region is CASSQDWREGRETQYF. Written as DNA, the CDR3 is TGTGCCAGCAGCCAAGATTGGCGGGAGGGCAGAGAGACCCAGTACTTC.

The chain combines TRBV2 with TRBJ2-2, with D hard to call. Germline CDR1 reads SNHLY; CDR2 reads FYNNEI. Trimming removed 3 bases at V and 5 bases at J, with 7 bases between. CDR3 length: 13 residues. CDR3 coding DNA: TGTGCCAGCAGTGAGGACCGGACCGGGGAGCTGTTTTTT. It is translated as CASSEDRTGELFF.

This clonotype was seen a few times. This chain joins TRBV4-3 and TRBJ2-1; no clear D gene. The CDR3 totals 15 residues. Germline V lookup: CDR1 LGHNA, CDR2 YSLEER. Trimming removed 0 bases at V and 12 bases at J, with 18 bases between. CDR3 loop: CASSQDVLGRVWQFF. The CDR3 DNA reads TGCGCCAGCAGCCAAGATGTTCTCGGTCGGGTGTGGCAGTTCTTC.

This clonotype was recorded a few times. The chain couples TRBV20-1 to TRBJ1-3, with 7 bases fitting TRBD1. The CDR3 contains 15 residues. Per germline, CDR1 DFQATT and CDR2 SNEGSKA (reference sequence). Trimming removed 5 bases from V and 4 bases from J; junction bases left unmatched: 11. The CDR3 DNA reads as TGCAGTGCTGTTAGGGGGCTCGGGTCAGGAAACACCATATATTTT. Its translation is CSAVRGLGSGNTIYF.

This rearrangement joins TRBV2 to TRBJ1-6; D remains ambiguous. The CDR3 runs to 16 residues. Trimming pared 2 bases from V and 10 bases from J, leaving 18 bases between. Germline CDR1 is SNHLY and CDR2 is FYNNEI. CDR3 nucleotides: TGTGCCAGCAGTGAACGGGAGCCTGCCTCTTCCTCACCCCTCCACTTT. This sequence encodes CASSEREPASSSPLHF.

The V call is TRBV10-3, the J call TRBJ2-3, with D perhaps TRBD2 (5 bases). Germline V CDR1 and CDR2: ENHRY, SYGVKD. Deletions cut 7 bases from V and 5 bases from J, with 13 bases between. CDR3 length equals 13 residues. CDR3 sequence reads: CAIMSGSQDTQYF. The CDR3 nucleotides read TGTGCCATCATGAGCGGTAGTCAAGATACGCAGTATTTT.

This clonotype has more than one count but fewer than ten. The J gene is TRBJ2-7, the V gene TRBV15; no clear D. Germline V gene data show CDR1 as LNHNV and CDR2 as YYDKDF (reference sequence). CDR3 length: 12 amino acids. Trimming pared 0 bases from V and 10 bases from J, leaving 10 bases between. The CDR3 reads CATSRDGLVQYF. CDR3 coding DNA: TGTGCCACCAGCAGAGATGGGTTAGTCCAGTACTTC.

This clonotype was recorded a few times. This chain uses TRBV10-3 with TRBJ2-7, with 10 bases that match TRBD1. V shed 5 bases, J shed 2 bases, and the junction held 6 bases outside the gene matches. Germline lookup yields CDR1 ENHRY and CDR2 SYGVKD. The CDR3 extends over 15 amino acids. This CDR3 reads CAISSPGQGTYEQYF. The DNA of the CDR3 is TGTGCCATCAGTTCGCCGGGACAGGGGACCTACGAGCAGTACTTC.

This clonotype has only a few counts. This rearrangement joins TRBV5-1 to TRBJ2-7; 14 positions agree with TRBD2. The CDR3 has 15 amino acids. CDR1 and CDR2 from the germline V gene are SGHRS and YFSETQ. V lost 3 bases, J lost 3 bases, and 2 bases stayed unmatched. The CDR3 DNA reads TGCGCCAGCAGCTCGACTAGCGGGGGGGGCTACGAGCAGTACTTC. Protein: CASSSTSGGGYEQYF.

The chain couples TRBV10-3 to TRBJ2-7; tentatively, D is TRBD2 (6 bases). Trimming removed 6 bases at V and 4 bases at J, with 10 bases between. The CDR3 totals 12 residues. The V gene's germline CDR1 is ENHRY and CDR2 SYGVKD. The DNA of the CDR3 is TGTGCCATCAGAAGGGACTTTTACGAGCAGTACTTC. Its protein is CAIRRDFYEQYF.

This clonotype was counted ten times or more. This chain connects TRBV7-3 to TRBJ1-1; TRBD1 matches at 7 bases. Trimming took 1 base from V and 8 from J; bases not matched to a gene: 4. Germline loops: CDR1 SGHTA, CDR2 FQGTGA. CDR3 length equals 13 residues. The CDR3 protein is CASSLIQGGEAFF. The CDR3 nucleotides are TGTGCCAGCAGCTTAATCCAAGGGGGCGAAGCTTTCTTT.

The chain is built from TRBV29-1 and TRBJ1-1; unclear D gene. V dropped 5 bases and J dropped 1 base, with 8 bases sitting between them. From germline, CDR1 is SQVTM and CDR2 ANQGSEA. The CDR3 has 12 amino acids. Written as DNA, the CDR3 is TGCAGCGTTCCCTCTGGGAACACTGAAGCTTTCTTT. Encoded protein: CSVPSGNTEAFF. Looking up the rest from reference TRBV29-1 and TRBJ1-1 gives the full variable domain: SAVISQKPSRDICQRGTSLTIQCQVDSQVTMMFWYRQQPGQSLTLIATANQGSEATYESGFVIDKFPISRPNLTFSTLTVSNMSPEDSSIYLCSVPSGNTEAFFGQGTRLTVV.

This clonotype was detected ten times or more. This chain links TRBV5-1 with TRBJ2-1, with TRBD2 matching 11 bases. The CDR3 is 17 amino acids. The germline gives CDR1 SGHRS, CDR2 YFSETQ. The V and J ends lost 0 bases and 7 bases, in that order; junction bases with no gene match: 9. CDR3 sequence (DNA): TGCGCCAGCAGCTTGGGTTCTATAGCGGGAGGGCTGAATGAGCAGTTCTTC. It yields the protein CASSLGSIAGGLNEQFF.

Points on this clonotype: One end of the junction is discordant with germline, which a read error may explain. The chain has TRBV3-1 and TRBJ2-1, with D possibly TRBD2 on 5 matching bases. CDR1 LGHDT and CDR2 YNNKEL come from the germline V gene (reference sequence). This CDR3 comprises 11 residues. CDR3 in amino acids: CASSEAAEQFF. CDR3 in DNA: TGTGCCAGCAGCGAAGCGGCCGAGCAGTTCTTT.

The sample holds a few counts of this clonotype. The V and J genes are TRBV7-9 and TRBJ1-1, with 7 nucleotides matching TRBD1. CDR3 length equals 15 residues. Looked up from germline, CDR1 is SEHNR and CDR2 is FQNEAQ (reference sequence). V shed 5 bases, J shed 4 bases, and the junction held 10 bases outside the gene matches. This CDR3 reads CASSGRTGAATEAFF. CDR3 sequence (DNA): TGTGCCAGCAGCGGGCGGACAGGAGCCGCCACTGAAGCTTTCTTT.

This clonotype was recorded at least ten times. This chain joins TRBV30 and TRBJ2-7, with D maybe TRBD2 (5 bases). Trimming removed 6 bases from V and 5 bases from J, with 11 bases in between. The germline gives CDR1 GTSNPN, CDR2 SVGIG (reference sequence). The CDR3 is 11 residues long. CDR3: CACGRAHEQYF. Here the CDR3 DNA reads TGTGCCTGTGGGCGGGCACACGAGCAGTACTTC. Based on the CDR3 plus reference TRBV30 and TRBJ2-7, the full variable domain is SQTIHQWPATLVQPVGSPLSLECTVEGTSNPNLYWYRQAAGRGLQLLFYSVGIGQISSEVPQNLSASRPQDRQFILSSKKLLLSDSGFYLCACGRAHEQYFGPGTRLTVT.

The rearrangement joins TRBV7-2 to TRBJ2-7; TRBD1 matches 8 bases. The V gene's germline CDR1 is SGHTA and CDR2 FQGNSA. The ends lost 5 bases at V and 1 base at J; junction bases unmatched: 7. The CDR3 is 15 residues long. CDR3 loop: CASSVPRTGSYEQYF. The CDR3 coding sequence is TGTGCCAGCAGCGTTCCAAGGACAGGGTCCTACGAGCAGTACTTC.